This record looks at one TCR beta chain sequence and its context. The repertoire was sequenced with immunoSEQ multiplex PCR; TCRdb's copy has only in-frame clones and lacks some. The sample shows 18,000 or so clones, around 87% of them seen only once. This specimen comes from a study of T cell changes during pregnancy in multiple sclerosis. Trimming left V 2 bases short and J 11 bases short, with 15 bases between. CDR3 length: 13 residues. Per the germline V gene, CDR1 is MNHEY and CDR2 is SVGAGI. Specimen: CD8+ T cells from peripheral blood mononuclear cells, collected in the third trimester of pregnancy. The chain joins TRBV6-5 to TRBJ2-5; D uncertain. The TCR comes from a female donor in good health, enrolled as a control in a pregnancy study. For the CDR3, the DNA is TGTGCCAGCAGTTACGGTAGAGCGAGTGAGCAGTACTTC. Amino acid sequence: CASSYGRASEQYF.